Each of the 17 T cell receptor beta chains below was sequenced from the same sample in a study of neurological immune-mediated disorders. Time point noted: longitudinal time-point 2. In TCRdb, the 5' RACE reads were re-called with MiXCR into one record per CDR3 protein. The repertoire has roughly 45,000 distinct CDR3 sequences, roughly 14% of them found once; the top ten carry roughly 4.5%. The sample comprised PBMCs. These TCRs come from a male donor with HTLV-1-associated myelopathy (HAM/TSP).

At least ten counts were recorded for this clonotype. V gene TRBV20-1 combines with J gene TRBJ2-4; TRBD1 agrees at 7 bases. CDR3 length: 17 amino acids. Trimming at V came to 6 bases and at J to 0 bases, leaving 14 bases not matched to a gene. Germline CDR1 and CDR2: DFQATT and SNEGSKA (reference sequence). CDR3 in DNA: TGCAGTGCCACTCGACCCCCGGACAGGTTAGCCAAAAACATTCAGTACTTC. Its protein product is CSATRPPDRLAKNIQYF.

This clonotype was observed at least ten times. V is TRBV10-3 and J is TRBJ2-7, with D possibly matching TRBD2 (5 bases). V dropped 6 bases and J dropped 2 bases, with 17 bases sitting between them. The CDR3 totals 15 residues. Looked up from germline, CDR1 is ENHRY and CDR2 is SYGVKD. CDR3 in amino acids: CAISAARTRTYEQYF. CDR3 sequence (DNA): TGTGCCATCAGCGCCGCCCGGACTCGAACCTACGAGCAGTACTTC.

This clonotype showed up many times. The rearrangement joins TRBV18 to TRBJ1-1; tentative D call: TRBD1 (5 bases). Germline values: CDR1 KGHSH, CDR2 LQKENI. Trimming pared 3 bases from V and 6 bases from J, leaving 17 bases between. This CDR3 is 15 amino acids long. CDR3 protein: CASSPEGLFGAEAFF. CDR3 in DNA: TGTGCCAGCTCACCCGAGGGACTGTTCGGGGCTGAAGCTTTCTTT. Based on the CDR3 plus reference TRBV18 and TRBJ1-1, the full variable domain is NAGVMQNPRHLVRRRGQEARLRCSPMKGHSHVYWYRQLPEEGLKFMVYLQKENIIDESGMPKERFSAEFPKEGPSILRIQQVVRGDSAAYFCASSPEGLFGAEAFFGQGTRLTVV.

This clonotype was counted many times. The V and J genes are TRBV5-1 and TRBJ2-1; D is perhaps TRBD2 (5 bases). The V gene lost 4 bases and the J gene lost 4 bases, with 15 bases spanning the gap. The CDR3 consists of 15 residues. Germline assignment: CDR1 SGHRS and CDR2 YFSETQ. The CDR3 sequence is CASSATSGPYNEQFF. DNA for the CDR3: TGCGCCAGCAGCGCTACTAGTGGTCCTTACAATGAGCAGTTCTTC.

This clonotype has at least ten counts. The chain is built from TRBV7-9 and TRBJ2-1; a possible D gene is TRBD1 (6 bases). The CDR3 loop spans 15 amino acids. Per the germline V gene, CDR1 is SEHNR and CDR2 is FQNEAQ (reference sequence). Trimming removed 2 bases from V and 8 bases from J, with 16 bases in between. In DNA, the CDR3 is TGTGCCAGCAGCTTAAAGGTGGACAGCGCCCATGAGCAGTTCTTC. It yields the protein CASSLKVDSAHEQFF.

This clonotype was detected many times. This chain connects TRBV7-2 to TRBJ1-4; 9 bases line up with TRBD1. The CDR3 is made up of 14 amino acids. V lost 5 bases and J lost 8; bases outside the gene matches: 6. CDR1 and CDR2 from the germline V gene are SGHTA and FQGNSA. The CDR3 bases are TGTGCCAGCAGCCCGGGACAGGGACAGGAAAAACTGTTTTTT. Amino acid sequence: CASSPGQGQEKLFF.

Many counts were recorded for this clonotype. In DNA, the CDR3 is TGTGCCAGCAGTAGAGGTGTTTGGGAGACCCAGTACTTC. It codes for CASSRGVWETQYF. This chain links TRBV27 with TRBJ2-5, with D hard to call. Germline V gene data show CDR1 as MNHEY and CDR2 as SMNVEV (reference sequence). This CDR3 has 13 residues. Trimming left V 5 bases short and J 5 bases short, with 12 bases between.

This clonotype was recorded at least ten times. J is TRBJ1-6 and V is TRBV12-3 or TRBV12-4; TRBD1 agrees at 10 bases. The junction had 7 bases not matched to a gene; V was cut back by 5 bases and J by 0 bases. CDR3 size: 18 residues. This CDR3 is CASSGQGGRNSYNSPLHF. In DNA form, the CDR3 reads TGTGCCAGCAGTGGACAGGGGGGTAGAAACTCCTATAATTCACCCCTCCACTTT.

This clonotype was detected many times. The J gene is TRBJ2-6, the V gene TRBV5-1; D is perhaps TRBD1 or TRBD2 (5 bases each). Looked up from germline, CDR1 is SGHRS and CDR2 is YFSETQ. CDR3 length equals 13 residues. Trimming removed 5 bases at V and 4 bases at J, with 7 bases between. This CDR3 reads CASREGGANVLTF. The CDR3 DNA is TGCGCCAGCAGAGAGGGGGGGGCCAACGTCCTGACTTTC.

This clonotype was detected ten times or more. This chain uses TRBV15 with TRBJ2-3; D is perhaps TRBD2 (6 bases). CDR1 and CDR2 (germline): LNHNV, YYDKDF (reference sequence). Trimming cost V 1 base and J 3 bases, with 8 bases left between them. The CDR3 extends over 14 amino acids. The CDR3 loop reads CATSRVRGTDTQYF. The CDR3 region has the DNA TGTGCCACCAGCAGAGTGCGGGGTACAGATACGCAGTATTTT.

This clonotype was picked up many times. This sequence joins TRBV7-9 and TRBJ2-2; D is possibly TRBD1 (7 bases). This CDR3 is built from 18 residues. CDR1 SEHNR and CDR2 FQNEAQ come from the germline V gene (reference sequence). Trimming pared 4 bases from V and 2 bases from J, leaving 20 bases between. CDR3 sequence reads: CASSSTLLEGANTGELFF. CDR3 coding DNA: TGTGCCAGCAGCTCTACACTCCTGGAGGGGGCAAACACCGGGGAGCTGTTTTTT.

At least ten counts were recorded for this clonotype. The chain employs TRBV20-1 and TRBJ1-1; 8 bases agree with TRBD1. V lost 0 bases, J lost 8 bases, and 11 bases stayed unmatched. This CDR3 is built from 15 residues. Germline loops: CDR1 DFQATT, CDR2 SNEGSKA (reference sequence). The DNA for the CDR3 is TGCAGTGCTAGAGAAATGGACAGGGTTGATTCGGAAGCTTTCTTT. This codes for CSAREMDRVDSEAFF.

This chain links TRBV20-1 with TRBJ1-5; a weak D match, TRBD1 (5 bases). In germline, CDR1 is DFQATT, CDR2 SNEGSKA (reference sequence). V was clipped by 3 bases and J by 5 bases, with 14 bases between them. The CDR3 is 14 residues long. Written as DNA, the CDR3 is TGCAGTGCTAGGACTCGGGGCAGAGATCAGCCCCAGCATTTT. Residues: CSARTRGRDQPQHF.

The table lists this clonotype with many counts. The chain recombines TRBV5-1 with TRBJ1-1, with TRBD1 matching 8 bases. CDR1 is SGHRS and CDR2 is YFSETQ in the germline V gene. CDR3 size: 18 residues. J was trimmed by 2 bases and V by 4 bases; bases with no gene match: 16. CDR3 DNA sequence: TGCGCCAGCAGCCCTTTAGGACAGGGTGGAGGTGCCAACACTGAAGCTTTCTTT. Its translation: CASSPLGQGGGANTEAFF.

There are many counts of this clonotype. The chain is built from TRBV5-5 and TRBJ1-6; D remains unclear. CDR3 size: 15 residues. Trimming pared 4 bases from V and 5 bases from J, leaving 13 bases between. Germline V gene sequence: CDR1 SGHKS, CDR2 YYEKEE (reference sequence). The CDR3 DNA reads TGTGCCAGCAGCGCCATCAGTATCCATAATTCACCCCTCCACTTT. It specifies CASSAISIHNSPLHF.

This clonotype was found many times. The chain couples TRBV5-1 to TRBJ2-5, with D unresolved. V lost 1 base, J lost 2 bases, and 9 bases lay in between. The CDR3 consists of 14 residues. The germline gives CDR1 SGHRS, CDR2 YFSETQ. CDR3 loop: CASSLTQPQETQYF. The CDR3 nucleotides read TGCGCCAGCAGCTTGACACAGCCTCAAGAGACCCAGTACTTC. Looking up the rest from reference TRBV5-1 and TRBJ2-5 gives the full variable domain: KAGVTQTPRYLIKTRGQQVTLSCSPISGHRSVSWYQQTPGQGLQFLFEYFSETQRNKGNFPGRFSGRQFSNSRSEMNVSTLELGDSALYLCASSLTQPQETQYFGPGTRLLVL.

The gene calls are TRBV12-3 or TRBV12-4 and TRBJ1-5; D is ambiguous. The ends were cut back, 0 bases at V and 6 bases at J, with 6 bases in the middle. This CDR3 has 13 residues. Here the CDR3 DNA reads TGTGCCAGCAGTTTAGCGCTGGGTCAGCCCCAGCATTTT. This gives the protein CASSLALGQPQHF.